The 18 T cell receptor beta chains presented below share a single source sample, sequenced in a study of T cells in Graves' hyperthyroidism and ophthalmopathy. Regions amplified from RNA transcripts were the TCR beta CDR3 regions. HTBI primers were the set used in a first-round RT-PCR of the TCR CDR3. TCRdb re-derived calls from the multiplex PCR reads in MiXCR, one entry per CDR3 protein. The table has approximately 370,000 distinct CDR3 sequences, approximately 18% seen once. Sequencing was carried out using blood. All receptors come from a woman aged 30 to 39 with Graves' hyperthyroidism that later progressed to Graves' ophthalmopathy.

In nucleotides, the CDR3 is TGCAGTGCTACCAGGTCACCCAATCAGCCCCAGCATTTT. Protein: CSATRSPNQPQHF. The rearrangement joins TRBV20-1 to TRBJ1-5, with D unclear. The CDR3 consists of 13 residues. V was cut by 4 bases and J by 3 bases, with 10 bases left in between. Germline V gene sequence: CDR1 DFQATT, CDR2 SNEGSKA (reference sequence).

The sample holds many counts of this clonotype. V usage is TRBV7-8 and J usage is TRBJ1-1; 8 bases align to TRBD1. Germline V lookup: CDR1 SGHVS, CDR2 FQNEAQ. The CDR3 runs 16 residues. Trimming cost V 3 bases and J 0 bases; bases outside gene matches: 6. The CDR3 nucleotides read TGTGCCAGCAGCTTTCTTTCAGGGGGCTTGAACACTGAAGCTTTCTTT. Residues: CASSFLSGGLNTEAFF.

This clonotype turned up a few times. The CDR3 DNA reads as TGTGCCAGCAGCCCCCCGTGGCCAAACCTGAACACTGAAGCTTTCTTT. Translated, it gives CASSPPWPNLNTEAFF. This chain links TRBV7-9 with TRBJ1-1; D is undetermined. CDR1 and CDR2 (germline): SEHNR, FQNEAQ (reference sequence). Trimming shortened V by 5 bases and J by 0 bases, and 16 bases separated the two germline ends. The CDR3 runs 16 residues.

In this sample, this clonotype turned up many times. This sequence joins TRBV11-3 and TRBJ2-2; 9 bases fit TRBD1. Germline V gene sequence: CDR1 SGHNT, CDR2 YENEEA. V gave up 1 base and J gave up 7 bases; unmatched junction bases: 7. The CDR3 is 16 residues long. The CDR3: CASSLVGTGGFGELFF. Here the CDR3 DNA reads TGTGCCAGCAGCTTAGTCGGTACAGGGGGCTTCGGGGAGCTGTTTTTT.

This clonotype was recorded many times. The V and J genes are TRBV6-2 or TRBV6-3 and TRBJ1-5, with a possible D match to TRBD1 (5 bases). In germline, CDR1 is MNHEY, CDR2 SVGEGT. This CDR3 is built from 17 residues. V lost 8 bases and J 0 bases, leaving 20 bases between the germline ends. CDR3 sequence (DNA): TGTGCCAGCGGATGGGACCGCTACTCCTATAGCAATCAGCCCCAGCATTTT. It encodes CASGWDRYSYSNQPQHF.

This clonotype was found many times. The rearrangement uses TRBV11-2 and TRBJ2-3; a possible D gene is TRBD1 (5 bases). Trimming pared 5 bases from V and 5 bases from J, leaving 11 bases between. The CDR3 is made up of 13 amino acids. Germline V gene sequence: CDR1 SGHAT, CDR2 FQNNGV. The DNA for the CDR3 is TGTGCCAGCAGCATCTCAGGGCAAGATACGCAGTATTTT. It codes for CASSISGQDTQYF.

This rearrangement joins TRBV29-1 to TRBJ2-2; D is uncertain. The V and J ends lost 5 bases and 5 bases respectively, with 9 bases between them. CDR3 size: 12 residues. Germline V gives CDR1 SQVTM, CDR2 ANQGSEA. CDR3 DNA: TGCAGCGTTCGTGAAGGGACCGGGGAGCTGTTTTTT. This codes for CSVREGTGELFF.

This rearrangement joins TRBV5-6 to TRBJ2-3, with 9 nucleotides matching TRBD2. This CDR3 is built from 16 residues. The V and J ends lost 0 bases and 2 bases, in that order; junction bases with no gene match: 4. Germline V lookup: CDR1 SGHDT, CDR2 YYEEEE. The CDR3 nucleotides are TGTGCCAGCAGCTTGGGGTCTAGCGGGAACACAGATACGCAGTATTTT. This encodes CASSLGSSGNTDTQYF.

V is TRBV6-5 and J is TRBJ1-1; D is unclear. CDR1 MNHEY and CDR2 SVGAGI come from the germline V gene. The CDR3 consists of 15 residues. V was cut by 0 bases and J by 0 bases, with 8 bases left in between. The CDR3: CASSYSDFMNTEAFF. For the CDR3, the DNA is TGTGCCAGCAGTTACTCTGACTTCATGAACACTGAAGCTTTCTTT.

This clonotype was seen ten or more times. Sequence at one end of the junction differs from germline and may be a read error. V is TRBV7-9 and J is TRBJ2-1; D is undetermined. The CDR3 loop spans 16 amino acids. Germline V CDR1 and CDR2: SEHNR, FQNEAQ (reference sequence). The CDR3 DNA reads as TGTGCCAGCAGTCCCCCGGGCCCCAGCTCCGACAATGAGCAGTTCTTC. Translation: CASSPPGPSSDNEQFF.

This clonotype was observed many times. The V call is TRBV2, the J call TRBJ2-3; 7 positions match TRBD1. Germline lookup yields CDR1 SNHLY and CDR2 FYNNEI. There are 12 residues in the CDR3. With 9 bases clipped from V and 2 bases from J, the junction kept 2 bases outside the gene matches. The CDR3 coding sequence is TGTGCCAGACAGGGGACCACAGATACGCAGTATTTT. This encodes CARQGTTDTQYF.

This clonotype was seen many times. The chain's CDR3 is CSANWPNTEAFF. In nucleotides, the CDR3 is TGCAGCGCAAACTGGCCGAACACTGAAGCTTTCTTT. The chain joins TRBV29-1 to TRBJ1-1; D not certain. Trimming took 7 bases from V and 1 from J, leaving 10 bases between them. The germline CDR1 and CDR2 sequences are SQVTM and ANQGSEA. The CDR3 is 12 amino acids. Full variable domain (missing parts from reference TRBV29-1 and TRBJ1-1): SAVISQKPSRDICQRGTSLTIQCQVDSQVTMMFWYRQQPGQSLTLIATANQGSEATYESGFVIDKFPISRPNLTFSTLTVSNMSPEDSSIYLCSANWPNTEAFFGQGTRLTVV.

This clonotype has at least ten counts. The chain recombines TRBV7-9 with TRBJ2-3, with 8 bases matching TRBD2. Germline V CDR1 and CDR2: SEHNR, FQNEAQ (reference sequence). This CDR3 has 14 amino acids. V lost 6 bases to trimming and J lost 5 bases; unmatched junction nucleotides: 7. The DNA for the CDR3 is TGTGCCAGCAGAGATAGCGGGACGGTAGATACGCAGTATTTT. It yields the protein CASRDSGTVDTQYF.

The chain is built from TRBV10-2 and TRBJ2-5; no reliable D call. The CDR3 spans 12 residues. With 3 bases removed from V and 2 bases from J, the gap between germline ends came to 4 bases. The germline V gene has CDR1 WSHSY and CDR2 SAAADI. CDR3 amino acids: CASSDLQETQYF. The CDR3 region has the DNA TGCGCCAGCAGTGACCTTCAAGAGACCCAGTACTTC.

The chain couples TRBV11-2 to TRBJ2-1; a weak D match, TRBD1 (6 bases). V was shortened by 6 bases and J by 8 bases, with 11 bases between the two germline ends. CDR1 SGHAT and CDR2 FQNNGV come from the germline V gene. This CDR3 has 12 amino acids. The CDR3 loop reads CASRTQGYEQFF. The CDR3 bases are TGTGCCAGCAGGACACAGGGCTATGAGCAGTTCTTC.

This clonotype was seen at least ten times. V is TRBV27 and J is TRBJ1-1, with D tentatively TRBD1 (5 bases). This CDR3 has 14 amino acids. Trimming pared 0 bases from V and 2 bases from J, leaving 7 bases between. Germline loops: CDR1 MNHEY, CDR2 SMNVEV (reference sequence). CDR3 nucleotides: TGTGCCAGCAGTTTATCGTGGGGCAACACTGAAGCTTTCTTT. This gives the protein CASSLSWGNTEAFF.

About this clonotype: At one of its ends the junction is not consistent with the germline gene, which may arise from a read error. The chain uses TRBV7-9 and TRBJ2-1, with 10 bases that match TRBD2. The CDR3 sequence is 15 residues long. Per the germline V gene, CDR1 is SEHNR and CDR2 is FQNEAQ (reference sequence). The CDR3 here is CASSLAGERYNEQFF. In nucleotides, the CDR3 is TGTGCCAGCAGCCTAGCGGGAGAACGCTACAATGAGCAGTTCTTC.

Many counts were recorded for this clonotype. This chain joins TRBV3-1 and TRBJ1-1; D is undetermined. CDR1 and CDR2 from the germline V gene are LGHDT and YNNKEL (reference sequence). The CDR3 spans 15 residues. V was clipped by 0 bases and J by 6 bases, with 14 bases between them. In DNA, the CDR3 is TGTGCCAGCAGCCAAGATACTAGGCATTGGGCTGAAGCTTTCTTT. Protein sequence: CASSQDTRHWAEAFF.